This TCR beta chain was sequenced for a study of tumor-infiltrating lymphocytes in primary liver carcinoma. Extraction also yielded germline DNA, while blood RNA was obtained from unsorted whole blood. Chronic HBV infection was present in the patients, who were treatment-naive. Trimming removed 1 base at V and 8 bases at J, with 11 bases between. The CDR3 covers 13 residues. Germline V gene data show CDR1 as MGHRA and CDR2 as YSYEKL. This clonotype was recorded many times. No antigen is known for it. A primer matching the constant region was used to make TCR beta cDNA from approximately 500 ng of total RNA. Libraries for TCR beta were built through three nested multiplex PCR rounds, which together made up a slightly modified ARM-PCR procedure. A C-beta reverse primer and TRBV1-TRBV30 forward primers served in each of the first two PCR rounds, at 10 cycles apiece. One entry per CDR3 protein results from TCRdb running MiXCR on the multiplex PCR reads. The repertoire holds around 210,000 distinct CDR3 sequences, with roughly two thirds as singletons.

Study-wide points: Tumor tissue displayed a significantly greater top-250-clone fraction than blood (p = 0.039).

The receptor's source is a woman aged 55-70 years with primary liver carcinoma and hepatitis B virus infection. The V and J genes are TRBV4-1 and TRBJ1-2; D is uncertain. The material sequenced was peripheral blood. The CDR3 DNA sequence: TGCGCCAGCAGCCAAGGGTTGGGTCGGGGCTACACCTTC. Its protein is CASSQGLGRGYTF.